Below, 28 T cell receptor beta chains from the same sample are listed, as sequenced in a study of T-cell reconstitution after alpha-beta-depleted transplantation in children. Molecular barcoding with unique molecular identifiers was used for the TCRbeta library. TCRdb used MiXCR to reprocess the PCR reads, holding one entry per CDR3 protein. Here the sample spans hundreds of thousands of distinct CDR3 sequences, approximately 8.9% being singletons. Sequences were derived from PBMCs, mostly from graft donor cells, sampled 180 days after TCRalphabeta/CD19-depleted stem cell transplant. These receptors originate from a male patient aged 10-17 years who had a stem cell transplant for acute lymphoblastic leukemia, so the T cells may come from the graft donor.

This clonotype turned up a few times. An end of the junction does not agree with germline; a read error may underlie this. The chain couples TRBV2 to TRBJ2-1, with 16 bases aligning to TRBD2. CDR1 SNHLY and CDR2 FYNNEI come from the germline V gene. The CDR3 sequence is 18 residues long. The chain's CDR3 is CAISSGLAGGRTYNEQFF. DNA of the CDR3: TGTGCCATCAGTTCGGGACTAGCGGGAGGGCGAACTTACAATGAGCAGTTCTTC.

This clonotype was counted a few times. CDR3 nucleotide sequence: TGTGCCAGCAGCCAAGTTGAACCATTTCCCCGGGGACAGGTCTCCTACGAGCAGTACTTC. The encoded protein is CASSQVEPFPRGQVSYEQYF. The chain links TRBV14 to TRBJ2-7; 8 positions agree with TRBD1. Per the germline V gene, CDR1 is SGHDN and CDR2 is FVKESK. The CDR3 extends over 20 amino acids. Losses at the gene ends were 1 base for V and 0 bases for J; bases not matched to a gene: 17.

In its sample, this clonotype was seen many times. The V call is TRBV5-6, the J call TRBJ2-1; 9 bases align to TRBD2. Germline CDR1 is SGHDT and CDR2 is YYEEEE. The CDR3 covers 17 residues. V trimming: 2 bases; J trimming: 0 bases; junction bases outside the gene matches: 6. This chain's CDR3 is CASSFTSGPSSYNEQFF. The CDR3 bases are TGTGCCAGCAGCTTTACTAGCGGGCCGAGCTCCTACAATGAGCAGTTCTTC.

This clonotype was detected many times. The gene calls are TRBV27 and TRBJ1-1, with TRBD1 as a possible D gene (5 bases). V lost 3 bases to trimming and J lost 4 bases, with 9 bases between them. Germline V CDR1 and CDR2: MNHEY, SMNVEV (reference sequence). This CDR3 has 13 amino acids. The CDR3 nucleotides are TGTGCCAGCAGTTTGGGACTAGTCACTGAAGCTTTCTTT. Residues: CASSLGLVTEAFF.

This clonotype appeared many times. This sequence joins TRBV12-3 or TRBV12-4 and TRBJ2-5, with a possible D match to TRBD2 (6 bases). The length of the CDR3 is 16 residues. V lost 3 bases and J 2 bases, leaving 16 bases between the germline ends. CDR3 sequence (DNA): TGTGCCAGCAGTTTTCGTAGCGGAGCAAGGCAAGAGACCCAGTACTTC. Its protein is CASSFRSGARQETQYF.

This chain joins TRBV2 and TRBJ2-7; possible D gene TRBD2, 5 bases. The CDR3 consists of 11 residues. Trimming took 4 bases from V and 6 from J, leaving 7 bases between them. Germline V gene sequence: CDR1 SNHLY, CDR2 FYNNEI. The CDR3 nucleotides are TGTGCCAGCAGTGGAGGGAGCGAGCAGTACTTC. This sequence encodes CASSGGSEQYF. Variable domain in full (rest from reference TRBV2 and TRBJ2-7): EPEVTQTPSHQVTQMGQEVILRCVPISNHLYFYWYRQILGQKVEFLVSFYNNEISEKSEIFDDQFSVERPDGSNFTLKIRSTKLEDSAMYFCASSGGSEQYFGPGTRLTVT.

This clonotype was recorded at least ten times. This chain uses TRBV5-1 with TRBJ1-5; D perhaps matches TRBD1 (5 bases). The CDR3 has 15 residues. The V end lost 2 bases, the J end lost 5 bases, and 14 bases lay between the germline ends. Germline V gene sequence: CDR1 SGHRS, CDR2 YFSETQ. The CDR3 bases are TGCGCCAGCAGCTTCGAGGCAGGGTCATATCAGCCCCAGCATTTT. Translated: CASSFEAGSYQPQHF. Based on the CDR3 plus reference TRBV5-1 and TRBJ1-5, the full variable domain is KAGVTQTPRYLIKTRGQQVTLSCSPISGHRSVSWYQQTPGQGLQFLFEYFSETQRNKGNFPGRFSGRQFSNSRSEMNVSTLELGDSALYLCASSFEAGSYQPQHFGDGTRLSIL.

There are many counts of this clonotype. This chain connects TRBV4-3 to TRBJ2-7; tentatively, D is TRBD1 or TRBD2 (5 bases each). CDR1 LGHNA and CDR2 YSLEER come from the germline V gene. The CDR3 runs 13 residues. V lost 4 bases to trimming and J lost 5 bases, with 12 bases between them. The CDR3 protein is CASSLGEYHEQYF. CDR3 nucleotide sequence: TGCGCCAGCAGCCTAGGGGAGTACCACGAGCAGTACTTC.

This clonotype was counted ten times or more. The rearrangement links TRBV4-2 to TRBJ2-7; possibly TRBD1 for D (5 bases). Trimming removed 6 bases at V and 6 bases at J, with 21 bases between. Germline CDR1 LGHNA, CDR2 YNFKEQ. The CDR3 consists of 15 residues. As DNA, the CDR3 is TGTGCCAGCAGTCTTGAACCAGGGCTCTCTTTCGAGCAGTACTTC. This gives the protein CASSLEPGLSFEQYF.

This clonotype has a count of ten or more. A read error may be the cause here, since a much bigger clone is one base away. The V and J genes are TRBV18 and TRBJ2-3; no reliable D call. Between the trimmed V and J ends, which lost 3 bases and 0 bases, there was a span of 4 bases. Per germline, CDR1 KGHSH and CDR2 LQKENI. CDR3 length: 13 residues. CDR3: CASSPQSTDTQYF. In DNA form, the CDR3 reads TGTGCCAGCTCACCCCAGAGCACAGATACGCAGTATTTT.

This clonotype occurred a few times. The J gene is TRBJ2-7, the V gene TRBV11-1; 13 bases align to TRBD2. Germline CDR1 is SGHAT and CDR2 is FQDESV (reference sequence). The CDR3 covers 16 residues. V dropped 3 bases and J dropped 4; count of bases not matched to a gene: 6. CDR3 sequence (DNA): TGTGCCAGCAGCTTCGCAACTAGCGGGGGGGCTTACGAGCAGTACTTC. The encoded protein is CASSFATSGGAYEQYF.

The J gene is TRBJ2-1, the V gene TRBV7-6; tentatively, D is TRBD1 (5 bases). Looked up from germline, CDR1 is SGHVS and CDR2 is FNYEAQ. This CDR3 has 13 residues. Trimming shortened V by 1 base and J by 8 bases, and 9 bases separated the two germline ends. The CDR3 is CASSLVWGDEQFF. The CDR3 DNA reads as TGTGCCAGCAGCTTAGTATGGGGCGATGAGCAGTTCTTC.

Ten or more counts support this clonotype. This chain joins TRBV7-9 and TRBJ2-3, with D hard to call. V shed 1 base and J shed 6 bases, with 8 bases lying between them. CDR3 length: 13 amino acids. The germline CDR1 and CDR2 sequences are SEHNR and FQNEAQ (reference sequence). The CDR3: CASSLGLSDTQYF. In DNA form, the CDR3 reads TGTGCCAGCAGCTTAGGGTTATCGGATACGCAGTATTTT. Full variable domain (outside the CDR3, taken from reference TRBV7-9 and TRBJ2-3): DTGVSQNPRHKITKRGQNVTFRCDPISEHNRLYWYRQTLGQGPEFLTYFQNEAQLEKSRLLSDRFSAERPKGSFSTLEIQRTEQGDSAMYLCASSLGLSDTQYFGPGTRLTVL.

This clonotype was seen ten or more times. The chain couples TRBV10-3 to TRBJ1-2; perhaps TRBD1 as D (5 bases). V was trimmed by 4 bases and J by 1 base, leaving 10 bases between them. Germline V gene lookup returns CDR1 ENHRY and CDR2 SYGVKD. The CDR3 length is 14 residues. CDR3 in amino acids: CAISGGPINYGYTF. The CDR3 bases are TGTGCCATCAGTGGGGGCCCCATTAACTATGGCTACACCTTC.

On this clonotype: A read error may be the cause here, since a much bigger clone is one base away. The rearrangement joins TRBV5-1 to TRBJ2-1, with D possibly being TRBD2 (7 bases). The germline V gene encodes CDR1 SGHRS and CDR2 YFSETQ. This CDR3 has 13 residues. The CDR3 DNA sequence: TGCGCCAGCAGCTTTAAGGGGGGGAATGAGCAGATCTTC. Translating gives CASSFKGGNEQIF.

In this sample, this clonotype turned up once. The chain is built from TRBV23-1 and TRBJ1-1; 11 bases are shared with TRBD1. Being an ORF, TRBV23-1 has a function that is uncertain. The CDR3 consists of 14 residues. V shed 8 bases and J 4 bases; nucleotides not matched to a gene: 6. The CDR3 DNA reads TGCGCCAGCGGACAGGGGGCACATAGCACTGAAGCTTTCTTT. Its protein is CASGQGAHSTEAFF.

This clonotype was detected ten times or more. The chain recombines TRBV7-9 with TRBJ1-4, with D perhaps TRBD1 (6 bases). Germline-derived CDR1 and CDR2 are SEHNR and FQNEAQ (reference sequence). The CDR3 is 14 residues long. With 2 bases removed from V and 5 bases from J, the gap between germline ends came to 9 bases. CDR3: CASSLRQENEKLFF. The DNA for the CDR3 is TGTGCCAGCAGCTTACGACAGGAAAATGAAAAACTGTTTTTT. Drawing the rest from reference TRBV7-9 and TRBJ1-4, the complete variable domain is DTGVSQNPRHKITKRGQNVTFRCDPISEHNRLYWYRQTLGQGPEFLTYFQNEAQLEKSRLLSDRFSAERPKGSFSTLEIQRTEQGDSAMYLCASSLRQENEKLFFGSGTQLSVL.

This clonotype was seen at least ten times. The chain joins TRBV7-2 to TRBJ2-7; D might be TRBD1 or TRBD2, each matching 5 bases. This CDR3 region has 13 residues. Trimming shortened V by 2 bases and J by 7 bases, and 12 bases separated the two germline ends. Germline CDR1 is SGHTA and CDR2 is FQGNSA. CDR3: CASSLRGVGEQYF. CDR3 sequence (DNA): TGTGCCAGCAGCTTAAGAGGGGTCGGGGAGCAGTACTTC.

Concerning this clonotype: This may be a read error: a much more frequent sequence differs by one nucleotide. The chain couples TRBV4-3 to TRBJ1-5; a weak D match, TRBD1 (5 bases). The CDR3 spans 15 residues. V was clipped by 0 bases and J by 5 bases, with 11 bases between them. Germline V gene data show CDR1 as LGHNA and CDR2 as YSLEER. The CDR3 loop is CASSQERTRDQPQHF. CDR3 bases: TGCGCCAGCAGCCAAGAAAGGACAAGGGATCAGCCCCAGCATTTT.

This clonotype has a count of ten or more. The V and J genes are TRBV3-1 and TRBJ1-2; the match to TRBD1 covers 9 bases. In germline, CDR1 is LGHDT, CDR2 YNNKEL (reference sequence). With V trimmed by 0 bases and J by 6 bases, 8 bases remained unmatched. This CDR3 comprises 16 residues. CDR3 sequence: CASSQEGQGNFHGYTF. In DNA, the CDR3 is TGTGCCAGCAGCCAAGAGGGACAGGGTAATTTTCATGGCTACACCTTC.

The sample holds many counts of this clonotype. An end of the junction differs from the germline gene, which may be a read error. The J gene is TRBJ2-5, the V gene TRBV7-7; the match to TRBD1 covers 10 bases. Germline CDR1 SSHAT, CDR2 FNYEAQ (reference sequence). The CDR3 totals 16 residues. In DNA form, the CDR3 reads TGTGCTAGCAGCTTAGACGGGACAGGGGTCGGAGAGACCCAGTACTTC. Translating it yields CASSLDGTGVGETQYF.

This clonotype was observed many times. V usage is TRBV12-3 or TRBV12-4 and J usage is TRBJ2-1, with TRBD2 matching over 9 bases. This CDR3 contains 15 residues. The V segment lost 1 base and the J segment 6 bases; nucleotides outside the gene matches: 4. Written as DNA, the CDR3 is TGTGCCAGCAGTTTAGGGCTAGCGGGGAGCAATGAGCAGTTCTTC. It codes for CASSLGLAGSNEQFF.

This clonotype has at least ten counts. The chain carries TRBV7-9 and TRBJ2-7, with D perhaps given as TRBD1 or TRBD2 (5 bases each). This CDR3 has 14 residues. Germline V gives CDR1 SEHNR, CDR2 FQNEAQ (reference sequence). V was trimmed by 1 base and J by 2 bases, leaving 9 bases between them. The CDR3 is CASSLEPGPYEQYF. Here the CDR3 DNA reads TGTGCCAGCAGCTTAGAGCCGGGGCCCTACGAGCAGTACTTC.

This clonotype has ten or more counts. The chain uses TRBV24-1 and TRBJ2-1, with D uncertain. The CDR3 is 13 amino acids. V was cut by 4 bases and J by 10 bases, with 13 bases left in between. Germline CDR1 KGHDR, CDR2 SFDVKD. As DNA, the CDR3 is TGTGCCACCAGTGACAATTGGGTAGGGGAGCAGTTCTTC. Amino acid sequence: CATSDNWVGEQFF.

This clonotype occurred many times. This rearrangement joins TRBV25-1 to TRBJ2-3; possibly TRBD2 for D (6 bases). The CDR3 extends over 16 amino acids. Trimming cost V 5 bases and J 2 bases, with 17 bases left between them. Germline-derived CDR1 and CDR2 are MGHDK and SYGVNS. The CDR3 sequence: CASSPPRDSYTDTQYF. The CDR3 DNA reads as TGTGCCAGCAGTCCCCCACGGGACTCCTACACAGATACGCAGTATTTT. Filled out from reference TRBV25-1 and TRBJ2-3, the complete variable domain reads EADIYQTPRYLVIGTGKKITLECSQTMGHDKMYWYQQDPGMELHLIHYSYGVNSTEKGDLSSESTVSRIRTEHFPLTLESARPSHTSQYLCASSPPRDSYTDTQYFGPGTRLTVL.

The CDR3 here is CASSYPDRTRNETQYF. CDR3 bases: TGTGCCAGCAGTTACCCAGACAGGACAAGGAACGAGACCCAGTACTTC. The V gene is TRBV6-2 or TRBV6-3, the J gene TRBJ2-5; D might be TRBD1 (6 bases). The length of the CDR3 is 16 residues. Germline V gene data show CDR1 as MNHEY and CDR2 as SVGEGT. V gave up 2 bases and J gave up 5 bases, with 18 bases separating them.

The table lists this clonotype with many counts. This sequence joins TRBV20-1 and TRBJ1-1; D perhaps matches TRBD1 (5 bases). CDR3 length: 11 residues. The V gene lost 3 bases and the J gene lost 10 bases, with 12 bases spanning the gap. Germline loops: CDR1 DFQATT, CDR2 SNEGSKA (reference sequence). The CDR3 protein is CSARWGERAFF. CDR3 sequence (DNA): TGCAGTGCTAGGTGGGGGGAGAGAGCTTTCTTT.

The CDR3 reads CASSLYTLASGNTIYF. As DNA, the CDR3 is TGTGCCAGCAGTTTATACACCCTAGCATCTGGAAACACCATATATTTT. The chain has TRBV12-3 or TRBV12-4 and TRBJ1-3; D remains ambiguous. V lost 2 bases to trimming and J lost 1 base, with 12 bases between them. The CDR3 totals 16 residues.